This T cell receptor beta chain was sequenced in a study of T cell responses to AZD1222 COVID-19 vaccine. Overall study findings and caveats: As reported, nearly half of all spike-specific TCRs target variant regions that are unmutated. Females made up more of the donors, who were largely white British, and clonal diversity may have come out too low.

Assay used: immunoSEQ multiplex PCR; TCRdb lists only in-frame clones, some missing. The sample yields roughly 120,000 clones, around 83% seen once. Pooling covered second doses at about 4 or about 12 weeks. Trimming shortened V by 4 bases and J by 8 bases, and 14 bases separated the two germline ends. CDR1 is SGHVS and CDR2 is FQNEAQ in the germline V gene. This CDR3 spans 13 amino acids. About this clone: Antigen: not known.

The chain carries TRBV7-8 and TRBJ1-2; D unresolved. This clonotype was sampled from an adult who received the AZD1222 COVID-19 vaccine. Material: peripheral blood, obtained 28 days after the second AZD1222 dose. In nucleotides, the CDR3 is TGTGCCAGCAGCTCAGGAGGTGCTTACGGCTACACCTTC. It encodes CASSSGGAYGYTF.